This T cell receptor (beta chain) was identified during a study of blood T cell repertoires in COVID-19. The CDR3 covers 13 residues. The V gene end was trimmed by 4 bases and the J gene end by 5 bases; junction bases not matched to a gene: 5. Per germline, CDR1 SQVTM and CDR2 ANQGSEA. Repertoires were generated with immunoSEQ multiplex PCR, while TCRdb's copy carries only in-frame clones and drops some. Among some 120,000 clones, about four fifths were seen once, and the ten largest hold roughly 15%. This clone was counted once. Sequencing was carried out using peripheral blood. This chain joins TRBV29-1 and TRBJ1-1, with TRBD1 matching over 9 bases. The TCR sequence derives from a woman aged 50 to 65 with acute or convalescent COVID-19. DNA for the CDR3: TGCAGCGTTGGGGACAGGGAGTTGACTGAAGCTTTCTTT. It encodes CSVGDRELTEAFF.